The 14 T cell receptor beta chains presented below share a single source sample, sequenced in a study of blood T cell repertoires in COVID-19. Some clones are missing from TCRdb's copy, which holds only in-frame ones; the method was immunoSEQ multiplex PCR. The profile shows under 30,000 clones, about 85% of them singletons. Sample: peripheral blood. The receptors stem from a human donor in a cohort sampled during active COVID-19.

The chain recombines TRBV2 with TRBJ1-4; a weak D match, TRBD1 (6 bases). This CDR3 region has 15 residues. Germline V gene lookup returns CDR1 SNHLY and CDR2 FYNNEI. V gave up 1 base and J gave up 7 bases, with 13 bases separating them. In DNA, the CDR3 is TGTGCCAGCAGTGAAGGGAACAGGGTAACTGAAAAACTGTTTTTT. Amino acid sequence: CASSEGNRVTEKLFF.

The V call is TRBV14, the J call TRBJ2-7, with 9 bases aligning to TRBD1. The junction had 3 bases not matched to a gene; V was cut back by 4 bases and J by 5 bases. Germline V gene sequence: CDR1 SGHDN, CDR2 FVKESK. The CDR3 is made up of 13 amino acids. CDR3 in amino acids: CASSRDRVNEQYF. Here the CDR3 DNA reads TGTGCCAGCAGCCGGGACAGGGTCAACGAGCAGTACTTC.

This chain joins TRBV27 and TRBJ1-5; 10 bases line up with TRBD1. CDR3 length equals 19 residues. Germline V lookup: CDR1 MNHEY, CDR2 SMNVEV (reference sequence). With 2 bases clipped from V and 3 bases from J, the junction kept 13 bases outside the gene matches. CDR3 coding DNA: TGTGCCAGCAGTTTAACCGGGACAGGGGCCCGGTATGCCAATCAGCCCCAGCATTTT. Amino acids: CASSLTGTGARYANQPQHF.

This sequence joins TRBV11-2 and TRBJ2-1; 13 nucleotides match TRBD2. CDR1 and CDR2 (germline): SGHAT, FQNNGV. The CDR3 extends over 19 amino acids. The trim removed 5 bases at V and 7 bases at J, leaving 17 bases unmatched. The CDR3 is CASSPFIPGLAGVGNEQFF. The DNA of the CDR3 is TGTGCCAGCAGCCCATTCATCCCTGGACTAGCGGGAGTGGGGAATGAGCAGTTCTTC.

The V gene is TRBV10-1, the J gene TRBJ2-7; a possible D gene is TRBD2 (6 bases). The germline V and J ends were trimmed by 4 bases and 0 bases, with 16 bases remaining between them. This CDR3 comprises 16 residues. CDR1 is WNHNN, CDR2 SYGVQD, per germline (reference sequence). The CDR3 spells CASSASGAPSSYEQYF. Here the CDR3 DNA reads TGCGCCAGCAGTGCCTCGGGAGCGCCGAGCTCCTACGAGCAGTACTTC.

This chain joins TRBV6-5 and TRBJ2-1; 9 nucleotides match TRBD2. V was clipped by 4 bases and J by 8 bases; unmatched bases: 6. CDR1 MNHEY and CDR2 SVGAGI come from the germline V gene. The CDR3 runs to 14 residues. This CDR3 is CASSLRGGADEQFF. As DNA, the CDR3 is TGTGCCAGCAGTTTGCGCGGGGGGGCCGATGAGCAGTTCTTC.

The rearrangement uses TRBV29-1 and TRBJ1-3; D unresolved. Trimming stripped 4 bases from V and 0 bases from J, with 7 bases between. The CDR3 covers 13 residues. Germline lookup yields CDR1 SQVTM and CDR2 ANQGSEA. The CDR3 loop reads CSVGSRSGNTIYF. The CDR3, as DNA: TGCAGCGTTGGTTCCCGCTCTGGAAACACCATATATTTT. Complete variable domain (other parts from reference TRBV29-1 and TRBJ1-3): SAVISQKPSRDICQRGTSLTIQCQVDSQVTMMFWYRQQPGQSLTLIATANQGSEATYESGFVIDKFPISRPNLTFSTLTVSNMSPEDSSIYLCSVGSRSGNTIYFGEGSWLTVV.

The chain uses TRBV12-3 or TRBV12-4 and TRBJ2-7, with D perhaps TRBD2 (5 bases). The V gene lost 1 base and the J gene lost 5 bases, with 9 bases spanning the gap. The length of the CDR3 is 13 residues. The CDR3 region is CASSLGGFDEQYF. CDR3 bases: TGTGCCAGCAGTTTAGGAGGGTTTGACGAGCAGTACTTC.

This clone was seen only a few times. The V gene is TRBV2, the J gene TRBJ2-2; 9 bases are a match to TRBD1. The CDR3 spans 15 residues. Germline V CDR1 and CDR2: SNHLY, FYNNEI. Trimming cost V 6 bases and J 3 bases; bases outside gene matches: 5. DNA of the CDR3: TGTGCCAGCAGAATACAGGGGGCCGACACCGGGGAGCTGTTTTTT. Its protein product is CASRIQGADTGELFF. The entire variable domain, with the rest obtained from reference TRBV2 and TRBJ2-2, is as follows: EPEVTQTPSHQVTQMGQEVILRCVPISNHLYFYWYRQILGQKVEFLVSFYNNEISEKSEIFDDQFSVERPDGSNFTLKIRSTKLEDSAMYFCASRIQGADTGELFFGEGSRLTVL.

The chain is built from TRBV19 and TRBJ1-4; perhaps TRBD1 as D (5 bases). Trimming cost V 8 bases and J 6 bases, with 13 bases left between them. Germline V gene data show CDR1 as LNHDA and CDR2 as SQIVND (reference sequence). This CDR3 is 13 amino acids long. The CDR3 DNA reads as TGTGCCAGTTCCGACAGTATCTATGAAAAACTGTTTTTT. This gives the protein CASSDSIYEKLFF.

CDR3 region: CSVRTSEAFF. CDR3 bases: TGCAGCGTCCGGACATCTGAAGCTTTCTTT. The rearrangement joins TRBV29-1 to TRBJ1-1; D is perhaps TRBD1 (5 bases). V lost 6 bases and J lost 6, with 8 bases in between. Germline V gene sequence: CDR1 SQVTM, CDR2 ANQGSEA. This CDR3 is 10 amino acids long.

The rearrangement links TRBV7-6 to TRBJ2-7; 8 bases map to TRBD1. V shed 1 base and J 6 bases; nucleotides not matched to a gene: 8. Germline assignment: CDR1 SGHVS and CDR2 FNYEAQ. The CDR3 loop spans 15 amino acids. The CDR3 coding sequence is TGTGCCAGCAGCTTAGAGCGCGGGACAGGCGGCGAGCAGTACTTC. Translated, it gives CASSLERGTGGEQYF.

This clone came up a few times. The same CDR3 arises from other DNA sequences in this sample as well. CDR3 nucleotides: TGTGCCAGCAGTGAACCCGGACAGAATAATTCACCCCTCCACTTT. As protein: CASSEPGQNNSPLHF. The chain couples TRBV6-1 to TRBJ1-6; tentatively, D is TRBD1 (6 bases). Germline assignment: CDR1 MNHNS and CDR2 SASEGT. V lost 2 bases to trimming and J lost 5 bases, with 10 bases between them. There are 15 residues in the CDR3.

The chain uses TRBV19 and TRBJ1-2; D ambiguous. CDR1 is LNHDA, CDR2 SQIVND, per germline (reference sequence). The CDR3 is 16 amino acids. V lost 5 bases to trimming and J lost 4 bases, with 20 bases between them. This CDR3 reads CASSSRAAVSTYGYTF. CDR3 coding DNA: TGTGCCAGTAGTTCCCGAGCGGCAGTTAGTACCTATGGCTACACCTTC. Filled out from reference TRBV19 and TRBJ1-2, the complete variable domain reads DGGITQSPKYLFRKEGQNVTLSCEQNLNHDAMYWYRQDPGQGLRLIYYSQIVNDFQKGDIAEGYSVSREKKESFPLTVTSAQKNPTAFYLCASSSRAAVSTYGYTFGSGTRLTVV.